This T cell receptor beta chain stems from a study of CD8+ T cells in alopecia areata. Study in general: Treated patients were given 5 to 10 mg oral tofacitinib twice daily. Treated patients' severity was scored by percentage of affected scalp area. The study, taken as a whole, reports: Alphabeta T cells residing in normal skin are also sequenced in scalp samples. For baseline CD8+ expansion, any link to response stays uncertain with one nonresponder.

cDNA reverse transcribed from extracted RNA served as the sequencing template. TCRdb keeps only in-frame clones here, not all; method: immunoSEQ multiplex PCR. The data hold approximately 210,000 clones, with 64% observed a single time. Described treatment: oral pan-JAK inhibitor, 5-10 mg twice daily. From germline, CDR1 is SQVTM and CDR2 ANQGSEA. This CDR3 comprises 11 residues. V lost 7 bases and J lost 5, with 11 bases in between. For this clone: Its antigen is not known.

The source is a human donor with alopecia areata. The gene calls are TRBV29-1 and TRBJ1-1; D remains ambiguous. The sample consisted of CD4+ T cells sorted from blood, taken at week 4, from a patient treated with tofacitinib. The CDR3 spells CSGSGGTEAFF. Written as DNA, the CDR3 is TGCAGCGGGTCTGGAGGGACTGAAGCTTTCTTT.